This T cell receptor beta chain was sequenced during a study of identical twins. CDR3 length: 21 residues. Trimming at V came to 3 bases and at J to 4 bases, leaving 18 bases not matched to a gene. TCRdb re-derived calls from the 5' RACE reads in MiXCR, one entry per CDR3 protein. The repertoire holds a few hundred thousand distinct CDR3 sequences, about 8.5% seen once, with 2.5% to 3.5% in the top ten. Another study also made use of these data, one on yellow fever vaccine responses in identical twins.

This clonotype was sampled from a woman in her late teens or twenties in good health. Sequencing input: CD8+ T cells sorted from blood. This sequence joins TRBV23-1 and TRBJ2-7; 16 bases match TRBD2. TRBV23-1 carries the ORF label, with uncertain function. The CDR3, as DNA: TGCGCCAGCAGTCACCCTGATCCCGGGACTAGCGGGAGGGCCCTAGTTTACGAGCAGTACTTC. Protein product: CASSHPDPGTSGRALVYEQYF.